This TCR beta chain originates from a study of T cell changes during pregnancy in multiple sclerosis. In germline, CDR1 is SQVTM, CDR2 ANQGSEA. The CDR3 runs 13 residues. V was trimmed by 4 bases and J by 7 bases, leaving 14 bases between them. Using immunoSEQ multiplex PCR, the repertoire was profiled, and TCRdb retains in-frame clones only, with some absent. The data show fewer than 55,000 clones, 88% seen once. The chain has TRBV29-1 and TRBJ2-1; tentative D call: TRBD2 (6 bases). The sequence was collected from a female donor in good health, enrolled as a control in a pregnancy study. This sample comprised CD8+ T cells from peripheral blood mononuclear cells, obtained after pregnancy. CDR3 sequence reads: CSVVGWRENEQFF. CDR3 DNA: TGCAGCGTTGTGGGTTGGAGGGAAAATGAGCAGTTCTTC.